This T cell receptor beta chain is drawn from a study of beta chain features in type 1 diabetes listed by TCRdb under 2018. Some background on the complete study: Mean age, gender distribution, total cell number and subset yield were not different between patients and healthy donors. Across all samples, some 100,000,000 sorted cells were examined, and cell number per subset correlated strongly with RNA yield. The study compared the TCRB repertoires of sorted circulating CD4+ T cell subsets in recently diagnosed type 1 diabetes patients with those in matched healthy donors. Whereas all 30 or so donors provided naive and central memory subsets, regulatory and stem cell-like memory subsets were isolated from just 8 patients and about 8 healthy donors.

V is clipped by 4 bases and J by 6 bases, and the sequence between their germline boundaries is 22 bases long. CDR3 length: 16 amino acids, cysteine to phenylalanine. Only the CDR3 DNA stays, 48 bases, in frame from base 1. Turning to this clone: The antigen it recognizes is unknown. No base quality values were provided; no much bigger clone lies one nucleotide off.

Overall results and qualifications from the work: Naive, central memory and regulatory TCRB repertoires appeared to be more similar among patients than among healthy donors. Shorter templates might have been favored by PCR, but patient and control samples were amplified and corrected together, so both groups would have been affected equally by any skew. HLA sub-analyses involved small numbers of individuals, so any influence of HLA type on TCRB rearrangement remained unresolved. Because cDNA was sequenced instead of genomic DNA, highly expressing activated cells could be over-represented, though the groups showed no difference in activation or CD3 levels. At VDJ recombination sites, type 1 diabetes patients had fewer insertions and more deleted nucleotides, which implies abnormalities in thymic rearrangement. Type 1 diabetes patients showed a moderate but significant shortening of TCRB CDR3 length in all four CD4+ subsets.

All of the isolated RNA was reverse transcribed with the High Capacity cDNA Reverse Transcription Kit, so expressed TCRB transcripts were sequenced. Deep immunoSEQ sequencing was performed on naive, central memory and regulatory T cell samples, with an average of around 3.5 million total reads per sample. After sorted cells were lysed in RLT buffer, RNA was extracted with DNase-treated RNeasy Micro or Mini kits, with the choice depending on cell number. To prevent cross-contamination, every cell subset was processed on its own, while patient and healthy donor samples were processed together. The immunoSEQ multiplex PCR was used to amplify TCRB sequences from cDNA, yielding 87-bp fragments that span the CDR3 region. Sequencing of the amplicons was performed on the Illumina HiSeq platform. Processing in the source paper ran as follows. PCR bias was corrected computationally using synthetic template baselines, and reads within Hamming distance 2 were collapsed, with unmergeable singletons discarded. Reads were aligned against IMGT to assign V, D and J genes, CDR3 length and insertions or deletions at six rearrangement sites. Clonotype counts were normalized to sorted cell number within each subset before computing true diversity and Gini coefficients with the tcR R package. The overlap coefficient, calculated on TCRB nucleotide sequences, was used to measure repertoire sharing. Out-of-frame TCRB sequences from naive cells were analyzed to stand in for the pre-selection repertoire. This is the immuneACCESS table as TCRdb keeps it, with only in-frame sequences that have V and J called. A part of the clones is gone; compared with another copy, unresolved V genes explain less than half, and the rest is unexplained. V and J calls and clone size are given by that table; D and trimming were obtained from the DNA. The sample records 200,000 to 250,000 clones, 7.5% to 10% of which are singletons. The top ten clones comprise approximately 0.035% of the sample.

A single peripheral blood draw of approximately 120 mL on average was collected from each donor into heparinised tubes. A BD FACSAria II and a panel including CD45RO, CCR7, CD25, CD127, CD95 and CD27 were used to sort naive, central memory, regulatory and stem cell-like memory CD4+ T cells. Purity was above 95% for every sorted population. PBMCs were isolated right away by Lymphoprep density gradient centrifugation and were stained directly, without culture. Samples were stained and sorted in pairs, with one healthy donor and one patient per experiment, so that batch effects were minimized. The sequence links TRBV23-1 to TRBJ2-7; a tentative D match to TRBD1 spans 6 bases. TRBV23-1 is sorted into the ORF group, with uncertain function. Sequenced input: naive CD4+ T cells from blood. The cell subset or site label, read with the paper, signifies: true naive CD4+ T cells. This TCR came from a woman aged 18-29 years in good health. Here is the DNA: TGCGCCAGCAGTCTAAAAGGACAGCAGACCGGTCGCGAGCAGTACTTC. Its protein is CASSLKGQQTGREQYF.